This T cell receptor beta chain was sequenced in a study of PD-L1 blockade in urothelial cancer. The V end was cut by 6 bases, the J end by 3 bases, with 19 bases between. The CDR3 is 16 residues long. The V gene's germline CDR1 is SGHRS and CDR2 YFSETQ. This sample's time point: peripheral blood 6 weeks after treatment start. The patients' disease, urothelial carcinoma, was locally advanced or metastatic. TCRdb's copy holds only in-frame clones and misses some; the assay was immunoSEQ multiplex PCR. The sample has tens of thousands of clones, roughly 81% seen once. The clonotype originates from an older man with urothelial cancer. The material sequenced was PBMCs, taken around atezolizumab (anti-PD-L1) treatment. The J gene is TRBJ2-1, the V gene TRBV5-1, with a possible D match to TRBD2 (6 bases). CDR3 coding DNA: TGCGCCAGCACCCACTCCGGGACTGATAGCTACAATGAGCAGTTCTTC. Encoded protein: CASTHSGTDSYNEQFF.